The subject of this entry is one TCR beta chain. This receptor's antigen is unknown. No base qualities exist here, and no much larger clone lies one base off it. Participants in the prospective study were aged about 18 to 89 years, lived in about two dozen United States geographic areas, and enrolled through a virtual design. To assign participants to cohorts, the prospective study relied on clinical history that participants themselves reported in a screening survey and a study questionnaire. A participant counted as exposed if, within 2 weeks of entering the study, that participant had been in contact with someone who had a PCR-confirmed or clinician-diagnosed COVID-19 case. In the prospective study, mobile phlebotomists collected whole blood, serum and a nasopharyngeal or oropharyngeal swab from each participant. Over a roughly 2-month period, participants in the prospective study had the option of providing additional blood draws and questionnaires. Prospective study blood samples were shipped either frozen or at room temperature before DNA extraction.

From its cysteine to its phenylalanine, the CDR3 spans 15 amino acids. Kept here is only the CDR3 DNA, which spans 45 bases and is read in frame from base 1. V gives up 0 bases and J gives up 8 bases, and the segment between their germline ends measures 13 bases. The germline V gene encodes CDR1 LGHNA and CDR2 YNFKEQ. This specimen belongs to a study of blood T cell repertoires in COVID-19 (TCRdb year 2020). For the wider study: Samples covering the acute and convalescent phases of COVID-19 were provided by collaborators in the United States, Italy and Spain. The prospective study material was composed of cDNA or gDNA derived from T cells, B-cell-depleted T cells, or PBMCs. Subjects who had been exposed to COVID-19, were actively infected with it, or had recovered from it provided the deeply sampled blood TCRbeta repertoires that made up the dataset. The repertoires were made available in a free public database intended to serve as a resource for research on the immune response to SARS-CoV-2. The samples were drawn from the first 160 participants of the ongoing ImmuneRACE study and from over a thousand subjects provided by 6 global collaborators. Nearly every sample came with metadata listing a de-identified subject ID, COVID-19 status, age in years and sex. HLA class I and class II types, where available, came from metadata supplied by the sample provider rather than from assay-based typing.

Points the paper makes about the study in general: How much clinical and demographic metadata was included differed by source and by participant, and the metadata was provided uncurated.

The immunoSEQ Assay, a bias-controlled multiplex PCR, was used to amplify TCRbeta CDR3 regions from genomic DNA. The original methods were these. The number of nucleated cells in each sample was estimated by amplification of reference gene primers within the assay. Sequence reads were collapsed and filtered to measure the absolute abundance of every unique TCRbeta CDR3 rearrangement. Productive Simpson clonality was computed per sample as the square root of Simpson's diversity index over productive rearrangements. The table comes from immuneACCESS by way of TCRdb, which keeps in-frame sequences with V and J called. Part of the clones is missing from these tables; in studies checked, under half for an unresolved V gene and the rest for unknown reasons. V, J and clone size are those of that table, while D and trimming were read from the DNA. The sample table contains about 270,000 clones; only one count was recorded for more than 85% of them. The ten largest clonotypes hold approximately 2.7% of the sample.

Source material: PBMCs or T cells enriched from blood (not recorded which). The chain was built from TRBV4-2 and TRBJ1-4, with no confidently assigned D gene. The receptor was isolated from a man in his forties or fifties who had been exposed to COVID-19. The DNA is TGTGCCAGCAGCCAAGATAGCGAAGGGAACGAAAAACTGTTTTTT. Its protein product is CASSQDSEGNEKLFF.